This T cell receptor beta chain is from a study of shared clonotypes between healthy human individuals. Sequenced by immunoSEQ multiplex PCR; TCRdb stores in-frame clones only, minus some. Here the sample spans approximately 1,500,000 clones, around 97% being singletons. Study-wide results and caveats: The sole specimen, blood, was sampled, and tissue repertoires likely differ.

Donors were healthy HIV-negative adults without recent acute infections or vaccinations. The CDR3 covers 14 residues. Germline CDR1 SGHRS, CDR2 YFSETQ. V shed 2 bases and J shed 1 base, with 9 bases lying between them. Points on this clone: Its specificity is unknown.

Sequencing was carried out using naive CD4+ T cells sorted from blood. As to subset: CD45RA+ positively selected. The chain combines TRBV5-1 with TRBJ1-1; D gene ambiguous. This receptor was obtained from a man aged 25-45 years in good health. The DNA of the CDR3 is TGCGCCAGCAGCTTTGGGATGCGGAACACTGAAGCTTTCTTT. This translates into CASSFGMRNTEAFF.